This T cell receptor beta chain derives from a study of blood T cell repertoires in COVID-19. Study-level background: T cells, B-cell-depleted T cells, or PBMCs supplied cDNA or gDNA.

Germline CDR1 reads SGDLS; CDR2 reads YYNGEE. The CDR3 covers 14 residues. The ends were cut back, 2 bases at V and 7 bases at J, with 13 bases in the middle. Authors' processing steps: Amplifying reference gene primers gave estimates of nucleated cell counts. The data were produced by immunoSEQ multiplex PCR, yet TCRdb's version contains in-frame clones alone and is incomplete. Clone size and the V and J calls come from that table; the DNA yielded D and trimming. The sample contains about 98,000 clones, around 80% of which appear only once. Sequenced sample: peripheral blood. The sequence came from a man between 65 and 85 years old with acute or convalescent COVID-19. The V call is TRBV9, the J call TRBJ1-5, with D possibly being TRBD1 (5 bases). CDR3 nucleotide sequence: TGTGCCAGCAGCGTCGGATGGCGGGGGCAGCCCCAGCATTTT. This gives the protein CASSVGWRGQPQHF.